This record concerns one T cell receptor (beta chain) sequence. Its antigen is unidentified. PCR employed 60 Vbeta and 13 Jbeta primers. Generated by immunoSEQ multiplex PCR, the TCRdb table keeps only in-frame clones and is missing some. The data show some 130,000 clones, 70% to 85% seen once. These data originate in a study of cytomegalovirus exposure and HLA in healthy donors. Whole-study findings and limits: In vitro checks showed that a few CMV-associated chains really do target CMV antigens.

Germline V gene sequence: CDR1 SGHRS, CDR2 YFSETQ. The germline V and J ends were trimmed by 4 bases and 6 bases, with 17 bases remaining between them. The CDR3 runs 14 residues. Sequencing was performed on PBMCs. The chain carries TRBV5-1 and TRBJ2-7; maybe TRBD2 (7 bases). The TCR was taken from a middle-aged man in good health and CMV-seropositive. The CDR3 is CASSPLGGAGEQYF. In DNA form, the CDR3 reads TGCGCCAGCAGCCCCCTAGGGGGGGCGGGCGAGCAGTACTTC. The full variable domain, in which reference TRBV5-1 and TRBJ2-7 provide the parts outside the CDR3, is KAGVTQTPRYLIKTRGQQVTLSCSPISGHRSVSWYQQTPGQGLQFLFEYFSETQRNKGNFPGRFSGRQFSNSRSEMNVSTLELGDSALYLCASSPLGGAGEQYFGPGTRLTVT.